These T cell receptor beta chains were read from a single sample in a study of blood T cell repertoires in COVID-19. Clones were sequenced by immunoSEQ multiplex PCR, and TCRdb holds only the in-frame ones, with some missing. Of about 160,000 clones listed, about 86% are singletons. The sequencing sample was made of PBMCs or T cells enriched from blood (not recorded which). The receptors were sampled from a man aged 45 to 65 who had recovered from COVID-19. The CDR3 runs from the conserved cysteine through the conserved F or W. Not every row has a clone size; where given, it reads once, few, many or a size class.

v_call,cdr3_length,clone_size,cdr3_aa
TRBV7-3,15,.,CASSLTGTGNNEQFF
TRBV7-2,16,.,CASSSWTGLNTGELFF
TRBV30,13,.,CASTPFGDEKLFF
TRBV29-1,14,.,CSVVEGQGLIGYTF
TRBV12-5,17,once,CASGPGLAGGGGETQYF
TRBV7-2,15,.,CASSLAPGGNQPQHF
TRBV19,16,few,CASSIIGEGGHQPQHF
TRBV19,14,.,CASSTQWRGEKLFF
TRBV3-1/TRBV3-2,13,.,CASRQGTTLRQYF
TRBV19,13,.,CASFSLKNTEAFF
TRBV7-9,15,.,CASSLPSTGKYEQYF
TRBV5-1,15,.,CASSPRGAGTDTQYF
TRBV11-3,14,.,CASSLGTGDTEAFF
TRBV14,14,.,CASSPHSQSYGYTF